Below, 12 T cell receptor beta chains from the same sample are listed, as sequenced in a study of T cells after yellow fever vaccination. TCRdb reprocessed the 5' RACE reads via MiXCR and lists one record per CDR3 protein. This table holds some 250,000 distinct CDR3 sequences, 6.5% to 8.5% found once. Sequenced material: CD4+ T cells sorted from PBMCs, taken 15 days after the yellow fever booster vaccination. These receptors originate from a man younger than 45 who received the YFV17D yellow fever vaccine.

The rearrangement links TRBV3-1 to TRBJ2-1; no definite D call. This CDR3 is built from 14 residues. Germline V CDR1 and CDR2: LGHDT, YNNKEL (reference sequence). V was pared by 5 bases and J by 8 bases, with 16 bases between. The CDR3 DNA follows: TGTGCCAGCAGCGTGGGAACGGTTATCCATGAGCAGTTCTTC. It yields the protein CASSVGTVIHEQFF.

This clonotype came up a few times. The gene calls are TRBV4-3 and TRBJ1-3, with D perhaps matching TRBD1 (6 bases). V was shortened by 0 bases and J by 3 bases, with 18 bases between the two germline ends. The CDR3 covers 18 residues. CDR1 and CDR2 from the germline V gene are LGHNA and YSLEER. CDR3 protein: CASSQEPRGVLSGNTIYF. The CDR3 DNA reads TGCGCCAGCAGCCAAGAGCCGAGGGGGGTCCTCAGTGGAAACACCATATATTTT.

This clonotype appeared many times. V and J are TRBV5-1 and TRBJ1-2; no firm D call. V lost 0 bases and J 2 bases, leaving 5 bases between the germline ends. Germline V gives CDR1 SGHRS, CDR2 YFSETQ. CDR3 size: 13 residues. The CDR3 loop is CASSLGTNYGYTF. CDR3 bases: TGCGCCAGCAGCTTGGGGACGAACTATGGCTACACCTTC.

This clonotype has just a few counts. The CDR3 nucleotides are TGCAGCGTTGAAGACAGGCTAGCCAAAAACATTCAGTACTTC. As protein: CSVEDRLAKNIQYF. The chain employs TRBV29-1 and TRBJ2-4, with unresolved D. Deletions cut 0 bases from V and 0 bases from J, with 6 bases between. The CDR3 has 14 residues. CDR1 SQVTM and CDR2 ANQGSEA come from the germline V gene. Filled out from reference TRBV29-1 and TRBJ2-4, the complete variable domain reads SAVISQKPSRDICQRGTSLTIQCQVDSQVTMMFWYRQQPGQSLTLIATANQGSEATYESGFVIDKFPISRPNLTFSTLTVSNMSPEDSSIYLCSVEDRLAKNIQYFGAGTRLSVL.

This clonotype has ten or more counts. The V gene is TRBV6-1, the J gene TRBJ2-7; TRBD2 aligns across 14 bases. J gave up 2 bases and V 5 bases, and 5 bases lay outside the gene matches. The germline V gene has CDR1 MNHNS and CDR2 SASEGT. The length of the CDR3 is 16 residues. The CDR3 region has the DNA TGTGCCAGCAGTAAAACGGGACTAGCGGGAGCCTACGAGCAGTACTTC. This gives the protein CASSKTGLAGAYEQYF.

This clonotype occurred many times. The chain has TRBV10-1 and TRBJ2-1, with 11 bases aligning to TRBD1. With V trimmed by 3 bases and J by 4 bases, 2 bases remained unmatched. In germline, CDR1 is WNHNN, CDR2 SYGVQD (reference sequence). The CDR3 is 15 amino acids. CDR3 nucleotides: TGCGCCAGCAGTGAAGGGACAGGGGGTTACAATGAGCAGTTCTTC. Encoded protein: CASSEGTGGYNEQFF.

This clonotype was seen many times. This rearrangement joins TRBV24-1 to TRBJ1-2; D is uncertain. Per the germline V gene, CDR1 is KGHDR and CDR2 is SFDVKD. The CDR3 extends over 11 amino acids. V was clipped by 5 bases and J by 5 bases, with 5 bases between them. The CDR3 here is CATSAGYGYTF. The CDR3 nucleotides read TGTGCCACCAGTGCTGGGTATGGCTACACCTTC.

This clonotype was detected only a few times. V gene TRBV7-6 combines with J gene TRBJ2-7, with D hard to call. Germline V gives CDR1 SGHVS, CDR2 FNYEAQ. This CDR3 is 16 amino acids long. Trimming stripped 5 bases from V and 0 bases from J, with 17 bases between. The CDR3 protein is CASSPRSRSNSYEQYF. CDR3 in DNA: TGTGCCAGCAGCCCCCGCAGCAGGTCAAACTCCTACGAGCAGTACTTC.

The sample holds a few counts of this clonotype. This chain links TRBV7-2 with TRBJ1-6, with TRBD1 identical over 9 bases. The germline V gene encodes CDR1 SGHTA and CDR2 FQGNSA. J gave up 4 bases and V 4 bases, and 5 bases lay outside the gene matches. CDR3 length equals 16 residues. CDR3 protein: CASSSQGARYNSPLHF. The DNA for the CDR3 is TGTGCCAGCAGCTCACAGGGGGCGCGGTATAATTCACCCCTCCACTTT.

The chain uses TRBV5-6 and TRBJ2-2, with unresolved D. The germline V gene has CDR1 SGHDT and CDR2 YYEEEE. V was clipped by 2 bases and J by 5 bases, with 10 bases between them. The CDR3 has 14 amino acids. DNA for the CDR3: TGTGCCAGCAGCTTCCGGAGTGGAACCGGGGAGCTGTTTTTT. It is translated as CASSFRSGTGELFF.

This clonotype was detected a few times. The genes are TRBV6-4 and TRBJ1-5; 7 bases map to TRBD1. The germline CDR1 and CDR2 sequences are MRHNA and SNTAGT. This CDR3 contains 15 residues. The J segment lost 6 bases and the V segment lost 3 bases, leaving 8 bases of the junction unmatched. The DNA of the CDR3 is TGTGCCAGCAGTGAAAGGGGGCGCGGTCTTCAGCCCCAGCATTTT. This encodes CASSERGRGLQPQHF.

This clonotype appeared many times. The CDR3 DNA reads as TGCAGTGCTAGGAATACAGGGGACACTGAAGCTTTCTTT. This sequence encodes CSARNTGDTEAFF. The chain is built from TRBV20-1 and TRBJ1-1; 7 nucleotides align to TRBD1. V trimming: 3 bases; J trimming: 3 bases; junction bases outside the gene matches: 4. From germline, CDR1 is DFQATT and CDR2 SNEGSKA (reference sequence). The CDR3 has 13 amino acids.